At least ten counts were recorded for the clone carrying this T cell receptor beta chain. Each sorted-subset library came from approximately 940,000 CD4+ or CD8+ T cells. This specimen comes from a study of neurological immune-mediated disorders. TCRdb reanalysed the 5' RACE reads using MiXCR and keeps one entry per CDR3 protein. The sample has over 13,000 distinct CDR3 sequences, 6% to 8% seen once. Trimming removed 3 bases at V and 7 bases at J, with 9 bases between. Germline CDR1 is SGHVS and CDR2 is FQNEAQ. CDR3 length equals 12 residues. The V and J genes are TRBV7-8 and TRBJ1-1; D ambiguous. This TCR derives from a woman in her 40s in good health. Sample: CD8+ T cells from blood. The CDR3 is CASSFTGVEAFF. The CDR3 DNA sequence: TGTGCCAGCAGCTTTACTGGGGTTGAAGCTTTCTTT. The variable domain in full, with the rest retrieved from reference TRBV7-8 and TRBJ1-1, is GAGVSQSPRYKVAKRGQDVALRCDPISGHVSLFWYQQALGQGPEFLTYFQNEAQLDKSGLPSDRFFAERPEGSVSTLKIQRTQQEDSAVYLCASSFTGVEAFFGQGTRLTVV.